What follows are 21 T cell receptor beta chains derived from one specimen sequenced in a study of CD8 T cells in ankylosing spondylitis. TCRdb reanalysed the 5' RACE reads using MiXCR and keeps one entry per CDR3 protein. The profile shows some 37,000 distinct CDR3 sequences, 11% of them singletons. Sample: synovial fluid, either unsorted or a sorted T cell fraction (not recorded which). The receptor set was obtained from a male donor with ankylosing spondylitis.

Many counts were recorded for this clonotype. CDR3 bases: TGTGCCAGCAGCCGACATAGCGGGAGAGGCGTAGATGAGCAGTTCTTC. Translated: CASSRHSGRGVDEQFF. This chain links TRBV12-3 or TRBV12-4 with TRBJ2-1; TRBD2 aligns across 9 bases. V lost 6 bases to trimming and J lost 8 bases; unmatched junction nucleotides: 14. The CDR3 spans 16 residues.

The chain links TRBV6-1 to TRBJ1-1; a possible D gene is TRBD1 (6 bases). The CDR3 length is 14 residues. Trimming left V 3 bases short and J 4 bases short, with 12 bases between. Germline CDR1 reads MNHNS; CDR2 reads SASEGT. Here the CDR3 DNA reads TGTGCCAGCAGTGAGCAGGGGTTGGCCACTGAAGCTTTCTTT. Translation: CASSEQGLATEAFF.

This clonotype was counted a few times. The chain has TRBV3-1 and TRBJ2-1; 7 bases fit TRBD1. Trimming cost V 3 bases and J 5 bases; bases outside gene matches: 7. This CDR3 has 15 amino acids. CDR1 LGHDT and CDR2 YNNKEL come from the germline V gene (reference sequence). The DNA for the CDR3 is TGTGCCAGCAGCCAGGCGAGGGGGCTTCACAATGAGCAGTTCTTC. Protein product: CASSQARGLHNEQFF.

This clonotype was detected only a few times. This chain joins TRBV9 and TRBJ2-3, with 8 positions matching TRBD2. The J segment lost 2 bases and the V segment lost 0 bases, leaving 5 bases of the junction unmatched. The CDR3 is 16 residues long. Germline CDR1 SGDLS, CDR2 YYNGEE. CDR3 nucleotide sequence: TGTGCCAGCAGCGTAGGGACTAGCTTCGACACAGATACGCAGTATTTT. Encoded protein: CASSVGTSFDTDTQYF.

This clonotype was found many times. The chain uses TRBV5-5 and TRBJ2-7; D is unclear. Deletions cut 4 bases from V and 4 bases from J, with 9 bases between. This CDR3 has 12 residues. Per the germline V gene, CDR1 is SGHKS and CDR2 is YYEKEE (reference sequence). CDR3 DNA sequence: TGTGCCAGCAGCGGGCCCCGATACGAGCAGTACTTC. Translating gives CASSGPRYEQYF.

This clonotype was recorded many times. The chain couples TRBV12-3 or TRBV12-4 to TRBJ1-6; D ambiguous. Trimming removed 3 bases at V and 7 bases at J, with 10 bases between. There are 14 residues in the CDR3. The CDR3 sequence: CASSLWQLNSPLHF. CDR3 nucleotide sequence: TGTGCCAGCAGTTTGTGGCAGTTAAATTCACCCCTCCACTTT.

This clonotype was counted at least ten times. The V and J genes are TRBV27 and TRBJ2-7, with D perhaps given as TRBD1 or TRBD2 (5 bases each). Trimming removed 2 bases from V and 0 bases from J, with 14 bases in between. CDR1 and CDR2 from the germline V gene are MNHEY and SMNVEV (reference sequence). This CDR3 is 16 amino acids long. The CDR3 protein is CASSLESGTHSYEQYF. CDR3 DNA: TGTGCCAGCAGTTTAGAGTCCGGGACGCACTCCTACGAGCAGTACTTC.

V is TRBV7-9 and J is TRBJ2-2, with a tentative D call TRBD2 (6 bases). Looked up from germline, CDR1 is SEHNR and CDR2 is FQNEAQ (reference sequence). This CDR3 is built from 15 residues. V shed 2 bases and J shed 3 bases, with 10 bases lying between them. CDR3 in amino acids: CASSLSGVYTGELFF. The DNA of the CDR3 is TGTGCCAGCAGCTTATCGGGAGTTTACACCGGGGAGCTGTTTTTT.

The table lists this clonotype with a few counts. The chain couples TRBV5-1 to TRBJ2-3; weak D call: TRBD1 (6 bases). Trimming cost V 0 bases and J 0 bases, with 11 bases left between them. Germline CDR1 SGHRS, CDR2 YFSETQ. There are 16 residues in the CDR3. The DNA of the CDR3 is TGCGCCAGCAGCTTGGGAGGACAGCTTAGCACAGATACGCAGTATTTT. This gives the protein CASSLGGQLSTDTQYF.

There are a few counts of this clonotype. This chain uses TRBV27 with TRBJ1-2, with 9 bases identical to TRBD1. V shed 5 bases and J 4 bases; nucleotides not matched to a gene: 11. Germline CDR1 reads MNHEY; CDR2 reads SMNVEV (reference sequence). This CDR3 region has 16 residues. The DNA of the CDR3 is TGTGCCAGCAGTCCATCCGGGACAGGGAACCTCTATGGCTACACCTTC. This gives the protein CASSPSGTGNLYGYTF.

The V call is TRBV12-5, the J call TRBJ2-7; D gene uncertain. CDR3 length: 13 amino acids. Per the germline V gene, CDR1 is LGHNT and CDR2 is FRNRAP. The ends were cut back, 3 bases at V and 2 bases at J, with 8 bases in the middle. The CDR3 protein is CASGLTRAYEQYF. The CDR3 DNA sequence: TGTGCTAGTGGTTTAACCAGAGCCTACGAGCAGTACTTC.

A remark on this clonotype: It is unclear where the CDR3 begins or ends on the DNA, so no DNA is shown, and the CDR3 is as TCRdb lists it. This rearrangement joins TRBV29-1 to TRBJ2-2; TRBD2, as called in the table, went unchecked against the DNA. With termini counted, the CDR3 has 15 amino acids. Per the germline V gene, CDR1 is SQVTM and CDR2 is ANQGSEA. CDR3 amino acids: CSAPGLVAPGELFFF.

In its sample, this clonotype was seen a few times. The rearrangement uses TRBV20-1 and TRBJ2-7; D possibly corresponds to TRBD1 (5 bases). Germline CDR1 DFQATT, CDR2 SNEGSKA (reference sequence). V lost 1 base and J lost 0, with 10 bases in between. CDR3 size: 14 residues. The DNA for the CDR3 is TGCAGTGCTAGAGCACAGGAGAGCTCCTACGAGCAGTACTTC. Its protein is CSARAQESSYEQYF.

This clonotype has a count of ten or more. V and J are TRBV16 and TRBJ1-5; D is unclear. The CDR3 runs 12 residues. Per germline, CDR1 KGHSY and CDR2 FQNENV. V was cut by 1 base and J by 7 bases, with 5 bases left in between. CDR3 coding DNA: TGTGCCAGCAGCCAATGGGAACAGCCCCAGCATTTT. As protein: CASSQWEQPQHF. Filled out from reference TRBV16 and TRBJ1-5, the complete variable domain reads GEEVAQTPKHLVRGEGQKAKLYCAPIKGHSYVFWYQQVLKNEFKFLISFQNENVFDETGMPKERFSAKCLPNSPCSLEIQATKLEDSAVYFCASSQWEQPQHFGDGTRLSIL.

This clonotype was picked up a small number of times. V and J are TRBV6-4 and TRBJ2-2; perhaps TRBD2 as D (5 bases). Trimming left V 3 bases short and J 4 bases short, with 12 bases between. CDR1 is MRHNA, CDR2 SNTAGT, per germline. The CDR3 covers 15 residues. CDR3 nucleotide sequence: TGTGCCAGCAGTGAGCGGGTCAACGGCACCGGGGAGCTGTTTTTT. Its protein is CASSERVNGTGELFF.

As to this clonotype: Here the CDR3 omits its conserved ending phenylalanine or tryptophan, so a read error is the likely source. The V and J genes are TRBV23-1 and TRBJ2-1; 12 bases align to TRBD1. TRBV23-1 has ORF status, its function being uncertain. The trim removed 1 base at V and 5 bases at J, leaving 9 bases unmatched. The CDR3 totals 18 residues. This chain's CDR3 is CASSQLGRDRGQNNEQFI. Written as DNA, the CDR3 is TGCGCCAGCAGTCAATTAGGCCGGGACAGGGGGCAGAACAATGAGCAGTTCATC.

This clonotype was detected many times. J is TRBJ2-7 and V is TRBV7-9; D is uncertain. Trimming left V 1 base short and J 0 bases short, with 7 bases between. CDR1 and CDR2 (germline): SEHNR, FQNEAQ (reference sequence). The CDR3 contains 14 residues. The CDR3 spells CASSLVGDSYEQYF. DNA of the CDR3: TGTGCCAGCAGCTTAGTCGGTGACTCCTACGAGCAGTACTTC.

In its sample, this clonotype was seen many times. This chain joins TRBV10-3 and TRBJ2-3; D might be TRBD2 (6 bases). The CDR3 spans 14 residues. CDR1 and CDR2 from the germline V gene are ENHRY and SYGVKD. The V end was cut by 6 bases, the J end by 0 bases, with 10 bases between. CDR3 sequence (DNA): TGTGCCATCAGGGCCGGGACTAGCACAGATACGCAGTATTTT. Residues: CAIRAGTSTDTQYF.

To note about this clonotype: Compared with germline, one end of the junction differs, possibly owing to a read error. J is TRBJ2-1 and V is TRBV4-1, with a tentative D call TRBD2 (6 bases). The germline V gene encodes CDR1 MGHRA and CDR2 YSYEKL. The CDR3 is 16 amino acids. The CDR3 bases are TGCGTCAGCAGCCAAGATGGATGGAGGGCTTGGGTTGAGCAGTTCTTC. It yields the protein CVSSQDGWRAWVEQFF.

This clonotype occurred many times. V gene TRBV20-1 combines with J gene TRBJ2-1; 11 bases match TRBD2. Germline lookup yields CDR1 DFQATT and CDR2 SNEGSKA (reference sequence). CDR3 length equals 15 residues. Trimming removed 4 bases from V and 5 bases from J; junction bases left unmatched: 7. The CDR3 here is CSANFGTSGDNEQFF. The CDR3 DNA reads TGCAGTGCTAATTTTGGGACTAGCGGAGACAATGAGCAGTTCTTC.

There are a few counts of this clonotype. The rearrangement joins TRBV18 to TRBJ2-1; TRBD1 agrees at 8 bases. Losses at the gene ends were 3 bases for V and 12 bases for J; bases not matched to a gene: 10. Germline V gene sequence: CDR1 KGHSH, CDR2 LQKENI. The CDR3 spans 14 residues. CDR3 amino acids: CASSPNLQGGRQFF. CDR3 sequence (DNA): TGTGCCAGCTCACCTAACCTACAGGGGGGCCGGCAGTTCTTC.